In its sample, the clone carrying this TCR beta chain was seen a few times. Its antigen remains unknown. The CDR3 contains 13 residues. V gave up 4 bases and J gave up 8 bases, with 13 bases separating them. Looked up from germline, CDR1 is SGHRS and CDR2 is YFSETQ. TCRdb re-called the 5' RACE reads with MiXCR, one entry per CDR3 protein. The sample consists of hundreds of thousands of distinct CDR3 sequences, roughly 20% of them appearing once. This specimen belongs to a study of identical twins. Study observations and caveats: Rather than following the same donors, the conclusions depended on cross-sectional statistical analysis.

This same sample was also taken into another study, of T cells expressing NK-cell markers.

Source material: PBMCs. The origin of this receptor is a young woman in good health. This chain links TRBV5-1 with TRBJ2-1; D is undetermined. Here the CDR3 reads CASSPRSWDEQFF. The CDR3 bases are TGCGCCAGCAGCCCCAGAAGCTGGGATGAGCAGTTCTTC.